Included here is one T cell receptor beta chain sequence, with context. Its specificity is unknown. The data originate from a study of T cell responses to AZD1222 COVID-19 vaccine. Overall study findings and caveats: Compared with day 0, the breadth and depth of the Spike-specific TCR repertoire rose significantly after two doses of AZD1222. Repertoires were obtained solely post-peak T cell response.

The protocol was immunoSEQ multiplex PCR, while the TCRdb copy is restricted to in-frame clones and leaves out a portion. The sample has 150,000 or so clones, approximately 84% seen once; the top ten hold under 25%. The sample was peripheral blood, taken on day 0 of AZD1222 vaccination. The sequence came from an adult in good health.

The CDR3 protein is CASSEMAGGTDYEQYF. CDR3 nucleotides: TGTGCCAGCAGTGAAATGGCCGGGGGGACAGACTACGAGCAGTACTTC. The chain couples TRBV2 to TRBJ2-7; D might be TRBD1 or TRBD2, each matching 7 bases. The CDR3 length is 16 residues. Germline values: CDR1 SNHLY, CDR2 FYNNEI. V lost 2 bases to trimming and J lost 3 bases, with 17 bases between them.